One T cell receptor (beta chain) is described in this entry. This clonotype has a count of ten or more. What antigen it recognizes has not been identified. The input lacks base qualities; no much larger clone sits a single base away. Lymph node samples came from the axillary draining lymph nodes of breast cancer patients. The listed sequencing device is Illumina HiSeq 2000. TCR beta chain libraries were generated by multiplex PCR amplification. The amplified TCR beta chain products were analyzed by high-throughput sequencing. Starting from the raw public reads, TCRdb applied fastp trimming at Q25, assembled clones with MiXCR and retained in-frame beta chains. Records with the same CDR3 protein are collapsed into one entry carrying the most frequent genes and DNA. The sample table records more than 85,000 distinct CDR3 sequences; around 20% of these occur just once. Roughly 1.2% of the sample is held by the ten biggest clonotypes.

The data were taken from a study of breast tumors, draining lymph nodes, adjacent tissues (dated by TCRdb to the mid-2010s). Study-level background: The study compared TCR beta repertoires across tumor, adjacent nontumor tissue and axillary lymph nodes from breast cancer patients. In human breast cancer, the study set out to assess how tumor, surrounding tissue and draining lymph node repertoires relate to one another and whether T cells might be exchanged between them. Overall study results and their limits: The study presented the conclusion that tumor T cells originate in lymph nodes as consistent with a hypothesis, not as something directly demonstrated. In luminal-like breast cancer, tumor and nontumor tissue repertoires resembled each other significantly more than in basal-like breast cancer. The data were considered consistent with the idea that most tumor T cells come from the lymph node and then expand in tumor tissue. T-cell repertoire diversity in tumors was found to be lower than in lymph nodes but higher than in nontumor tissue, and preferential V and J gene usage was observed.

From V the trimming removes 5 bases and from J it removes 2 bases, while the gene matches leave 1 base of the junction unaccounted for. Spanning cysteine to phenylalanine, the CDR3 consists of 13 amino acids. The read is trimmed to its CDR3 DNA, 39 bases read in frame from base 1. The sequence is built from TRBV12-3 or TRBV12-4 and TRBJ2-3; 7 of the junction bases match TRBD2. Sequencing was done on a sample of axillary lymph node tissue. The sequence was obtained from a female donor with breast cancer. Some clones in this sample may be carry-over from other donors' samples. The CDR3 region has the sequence CASSSGTTDTQYF. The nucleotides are TGTGCCAGCAGTAGCGGGACCACAGATACGCAGTATTTT.